The 14 T cell receptor beta chains in this list originate from one sample, sequenced in a study of spatial heterogeneity in lung cancer. Study-level results: The number of expanded tumor alpha and beta chains correlated with mutation number.

For these TCRs, the target antigens are not known. TCRdb reanalysed the 5' RACE reads using MiXCR and keeps one entry per CDR3 protein. Of about 20,000 distinct CDR3 sequences listed, 5.8% are singletons. Time point of the sample: sample taken at primary tumor resection. The sequencing used lung tumor tissue, collected at surgery. The source of these receptors is a female donor with early-stage non-small cell lung cancer.

There are many counts of this clonotype. This beta chain came through as a stray read in a library set up for alpha chains, and its size says little. The chain uses TRBV12-3 or TRBV12-4 and TRBJ2-5; 7 bases match TRBD1. CDR3 size: 13 residues. The junction had 1 base not matched to a gene; V was cut back by 5 bases and J by 1 base. The CDR3 sequence: CASSDRVQETQYF. For the CDR3, the DNA is TGTGCCAGCAGTGACAGGGTCCAAGAGACCCAGTACTTC.

Judged by abundance, this clonotype is medium-sized. The library was prepared for alpha chains; this beta chain is a stray read, so its frequency means little. The gene calls are TRBV28 and TRBJ2-7; weak D call: TRBD1 (6 bases). From germline, CDR1 is MDHEN and CDR2 SYDVKM. The CDR3 runs to 12 residues. The V and J ends lost 5 bases and 1 base respectively, with 6 bases between them. The CDR3 coding sequence is TGTGCCAGCAGTACAGGGTCCTACGAGCAGTACTTC. This gives the protein CASSTGSYEQYF.

This clonotype is judged medium-sized. Being off target in a library aimed at alpha chains, this beta chain has a size of little meaning. V gene TRBV10-3 combines with J gene TRBJ1-5; D not resolved. This CDR3 region has 12 residues. Germline CDR1 and CDR2: ENHRY and SYGVKD. V was clipped by 8 bases and J by 4 bases, with 9 bases between them. CDR3 in amino acids: CAIGSRNQPQHF. The CDR3, as DNA: TGTGCCATCGGGTCGAGGAATCAGCCCCAGCATTTT.

The table lists this clonotype with a few counts. This beta chain is an unintended read in a library built for alpha chains; its size means little. The rearrangement links TRBV4-1 to TRBJ1-6, with D uncertain. Germline assignment: CDR1 MGHRA and CDR2 YSYEKL. The length of the CDR3 is 14 residues. The V and J ends lost 4 bases and 8 bases respectively, with 12 bases between them. CDR3 sequence reads: CASSLREGDSPLHF. For the CDR3, the DNA is TGCGCCAGCAGCCTCCGGGAGGGAGATTCACCCCTCCACTTT.

This clonotype has ten or more counts. Since the library was made to target alpha chains, this beta chain is a stray read and its abundance is not meaningful. The chain is built from TRBV4-2 and TRBJ2-7; tentatively, D is TRBD2 (5 bases). V was shortened by 0 bases and J by 2 bases, with 11 bases between the two germline ends. Germline V gives CDR1 LGHNA, CDR2 YNFKEQ. This CDR3 region has 15 residues. The CDR3 DNA reads as TGTGCCAGCAGCCAAGATCGAAGCGGAACCTACGAGCAGTACTTC. Translation gives CASSQDRSGTYEQYF.

This clonotype was picked up many times. This beta chain lies outside the target of a library built for alpha chains; its clone size means little. The rearrangement links TRBV4-1 to TRBJ2-1; D uncertain. Germline CDR1 MGHRA, CDR2 YSYEKL. The germline V and J ends were trimmed by 0 bases and 6 bases, with 30 bases remaining between them. The CDR3 runs to 21 residues. CDR3: CASSQDSDKRLRLPSGNEQFF. The CDR3, as DNA: TGCGCCAGCAGCCAAGATTCCGACAAAAGGCTCAGACTTCCCTCAGGCAATGAGCAGTTCTTC.

Many counts were recorded for this clonotype. This beta chain is a stray sequence in a library constructed for alpha chains; its clone size is not meaningful. The chain employs TRBV2 and TRBJ2-7, with D possibly called TRBD1 or TRBD2 (5 bases each). The ends were cut back, 4 bases at V and 6 bases at J, with 7 bases in the middle. The germline CDR1 and CDR2 sequences are SNHLY and FYNNEI. This CDR3 spans 11 amino acids. The CDR3 coding sequence is TGTGCCAGCAGTGCAGGGAGCGAGCAGTACTTC. This codes for CASSAGSEQYF.

This clonotype was seen repeatedly, ten times or more. The library was built for alpha chains, so this beta chain is an off-target read and its size means little. This rearrangement joins TRBV20-1 to TRBJ2-7; 10 nucleotides line up with TRBD2. CDR1 DFQATT and CDR2 SNEGSKA come from the germline V gene (reference sequence). V lost 0 bases, J lost 0 bases, and 2 bases stayed unmatched. The CDR3 sequence is 15 residues long. The DNA of the CDR3 is TGCAGTGCTAGAGATGGACTAGCGGACTCCTACGAGCAGTACTTC. Encoded protein: CSARDGLADSYEQYF.

This clonotype was counted ten times or more. The library was prepared for alpha chains; this beta chain is a stray read, so its frequency means little. The V call is TRBV5-1, the J call TRBJ2-7; D perhaps matches TRBD1 (6 bases). Trimming removed 7 bases from V and 2 bases from J, with 16 bases in between. This CDR3 region has 14 residues. Germline-derived CDR1 and CDR2 are SGHRS and YFSETQ. The CDR3 is CASRPGAGPYEQYF. The CDR3 DNA sequence: TGCGCCAGCCGCCCAGGGGCCGGACCCTACGAGCAGTACTTC.

A few counts support this clonotype. This beta chain is a stray read from a library made for alpha chains; its abundance is not meaningful. The chain recombines TRBV12-3 or TRBV12-4 with TRBJ2-7, with D unresolved. The V end was cut by 6 bases, the J end by 0 bases, with 6 bases between. The CDR3 sequence is 12 residues long. In DNA form, the CDR3 reads TGTGCCAGCAGCAGGAGCTCCTACGAGCAGTACTTC. It yields the protein CASSRSSYEQYF.

In the case of this clonotype: Little can be read into the size of this beta chain, an off-target read in a library designed for alpha chains. The chain uses TRBV27 and TRBJ2-7, with TRBD1 matching over 8 bases. The CDR3 has 15 amino acids. Losses at the gene ends were 3 bases for V and 3 bases for J; bases not matched to a gene: 7. Germline CDR1 reads MNHEY; CDR2 reads SMNVEV (reference sequence). CDR3 sequence (DNA): TGTGCCAGCAGTTTGGGGCGACAGGGGATCTACGAGCAGTACTTC. This gives the protein CASSLGRQGIYEQYF.

This clonotype was detected many times. This beta chain represents an off-target read in a library built for alpha chains; its size is of limited meaning. This chain joins TRBV5-1 and TRBJ2-5; 10 bases align to TRBD2. The CDR3 is made up of 15 amino acids. CDR1 SGHRS and CDR2 YFSETQ come from the germline V gene. Germline trimming cut 3 bases from V and 4 bases from J; bases unmatched to any gene: 6. The CDR3 here is CASSSGGLARETQYF. The CDR3 coding sequence is TGCGCCAGCAGCTCGGGGGGACTAGCGAGAGAGACCCAGTACTTC.

Ten or more counts support this clonotype. Because the library targeted alpha chains, this beta chain is an off-target read whose size means little. The genes are TRBV6-5 and TRBJ2-7; 7 nucleotides agree with TRBD1. This CDR3 has 13 amino acids. Per germline, CDR1 MNHEY and CDR2 SVGAGI. V trimming: 1 base; J trimming: 6 bases; junction bases outside the gene matches: 3. The CDR3 nucleotides read TGTGCCAGCAGTTACTTCACAGGGGTCGAGCAGTACTTC. Translation gives CASSYFTGVEQYF.

This clonotype came up many times. This beta chain turned up in a library designed for alpha chains; as an off-target read, its abundance says little. The rearrangement joins TRBV6-5 to TRBJ2-3, with 9 bases that match TRBD1. From germline, CDR1 is MNHEY and CDR2 SVGAGI. The ends lost 2 bases at V and 2 bases at J; junction bases unmatched: 11. CDR3 length equals 18 residues. Here the CDR3 reads CASSYGPGQGLPTDTQYF. CDR3 nucleotide sequence: TGTGCCAGCAGTTACGGGCCGGGACAGGGTCTTCCCACAGATACGCAGTATTTT.